The 14 T cell receptor beta chains listed next were all sequenced from one sample in a study of cytomegalovirus exposure and HLA in healthy donors (dated by TCRdb to about 2017). The library came from the immunoSEQ multiplex PCR assay. A mixture of 60 forward primers for TCR Vbeta segments and 13 reverse primers for TCR Jbeta segments was used in the multiplex PCR. TCRdb holds this immuneACCESS table with in-frame rearrangements only. Some clones are missing; in checked studies, unresolved V genes explain under half, and the rest has no known cause. Here the sample has about 180,000 clones; 70% to 80% occur a single time. In total, the top ten clones hold 1.5% to 2% of the sample. Material for sequencing was PBMCs. These receptor sequences come from a man between 18 and 35 years old in good health and CMV-seronegative.

The genes are TRBV28 and TRBJ1-5, with TRBD1 identical over 8 bases. The V gene's germline CDR1 is MDHEN and CDR2 SYDVKM. The CDR3 is made up of 14 amino acids. Trimming at V came to 6 bases and at J to 6 bases, leaving 7 bases not matched to a gene. The CDR3 reads CASRTGVSGQPQHF. In DNA form, the CDR3 reads TGTGCCAGCAGGACAGGGGTCTCAGGTCAGCCCCAGCATTTT.

The genes are TRBV5-1 and TRBJ1-6; D not resolved. The V gene's germline CDR1 is SGHRS and CDR2 YFSETQ. Between the trimmed V and J ends, which lost 4 bases and 6 bases, there was a span of 20 bases. This CDR3 has 17 amino acids. The CDR3, as DNA: TGCGCCAGCAGCAATGTCCCCCGGGAAGGGCCTAATTCACCCCTCCACTTT. Protein: CASSNVPREGPNSPLHF. The full variable domain, completed using reference TRBV5-1 and TRBJ1-6, is KAGVTQTPRYLIKTRGQQVTLSCSPISGHRSVSWYQQTPGQGLQFLFEYFSETQRNKGNFPGRFSGRQFSNSRSEMNVSTLELGDSALYLCASSNVPREGPNSPLHFGNGTRLTVT.

The rearrangement joins TRBV6-6 to TRBJ2-7; D call uncertain. V lost 4 bases to trimming and J lost 2 bases, with 6 bases between them. CDR1 is MNHNY and CDR2 is SVGAGI in the germline V gene (reference sequence). The CDR3 totals 12 residues. The CDR3 region has the DNA TGTGCCAGCAGTTTAGAGACCTACGAGCAGTACTTC. It codes for CASSLETYEQYF.

The chain employs TRBV5-4 and TRBJ1-2; D remains unclear. With 2 bases removed from V and 8 bases from J, the gap between germline ends came to 16 bases. Germline V gives CDR1 SGHNT, CDR2 YYREEE (reference sequence). The CDR3 totals 14 residues. The CDR3 region is CASSLPGPRRGYTF. The DNA for the CDR3 is TGTGCCAGCAGCTTACCTGGGCCCCGTCGGGGCTACACCTTC.

The chain's CDR3 is CASSSKGTGVGTEAFF. CDR3 in DNA: TGCGCCAGCAGCTCCAAGGGGACAGGGGTAGGCACTGAAGCTTTCTTT. V is TRBV5-1 and J is TRBJ1-1, with 10 bases aligning to TRBD1. Germline CDR1 SGHRS, CDR2 YFSETQ. The V gene end was trimmed by 3 bases and the J gene end by 4 bases; junction bases not matched to a gene: 9. The length of the CDR3 is 16 residues.

The chain is built from TRBV30 and TRBJ2-4, with TRBD2 identical over 10 bases. This CDR3 is built from 16 residues. Looked up from germline, CDR1 is GTSNPN and CDR2 is SVGIG (reference sequence). The V gene end was trimmed by 2 bases and the J gene end by 5 bases; junction bases not matched to a gene: 9. The CDR3 sequence: CAWSRRAGGPQNIQYF. The DNA of the CDR3 is TGTGCCTGGAGTCGCCGAGCGGGAGGGCCCCAAAACATTCAGTACTTC.

This clone was seen more than once but under ten times. This chain joins TRBV5-1 and TRBJ2-2; unclear D gene. Deletions cut 4 bases from V and 2 bases from J, with 6 bases between. The germline V gene has CDR1 SGHRS and CDR2 YFSETQ. The CDR3 loop spans 13 amino acids. Here the CDR3 reads CASSPSNTGELFF. The DNA for the CDR3 is TGCGCCAGCAGCCCGAGTAACACCGGGGAGCTGTTTTTT. Using reference TRBV5-1 and TRBJ2-2 for the parts outside the CDR3, the full variable domain is KAGVTQTPRYLIKTRGQQVTLSCSPISGHRSVSWYQQTPGQGLQFLFEYFSETQRNKGNFPGRFSGRQFSNSRSEMNVSTLELGDSALYLCASSPSNTGELFFGEGSRLTVL.

This clone showed up just a few times. The V gene is TRBV10-3, the J gene TRBJ1-1; 11 positions match TRBD1. Losses at the gene ends were 7 bases for V and 5 bases for J; bases not matched to a gene: 6. Germline V gene lookup returns CDR1 ENHRY and CDR2 SYGVKD. The CDR3 loop spans 14 amino acids. CDR3 DNA: TGTGCCATCAAAATGGGACAGGGGGGAACTGAAGCTTTCTTT. Protein sequence: CAIKMGQGGTEAFF.

V usage is TRBV7-9 and J usage is TRBJ1-1; no reliable D call. The CDR3 covers 15 residues. The germline V gene encodes CDR1 SEHNR and CDR2 FQNEAQ (reference sequence). V was cut by 3 bases and J by 7 bases, with 18 bases left in between. CDR3 nucleotides: TGTGCCAGCAGCTTTACGGCCCCACCAAGCGGTGAAGCTTTCTTT. Its translation: CASSFTAPPSGEAFF.

Comment on this clone: Mismatch with germline at one junction end may stem from a read error. The chain joins TRBV5-1 to TRBJ1-1, with TRBD1 as a possible D gene (5 bases). The length of the CDR3 is 14 residues. The germline V gene encodes CDR1 SGHRS and CDR2 YFSETQ. DNA of the CDR3: TGCGTCAGCAGCACAAAAGACAGCTACACTGAAGCTTTCTTT. It encodes CVSSTKDSYTEAFF.

The V gene is TRBV5-6, the J gene TRBJ2-1; possibly TRBD1 for D (5 bases). The length of the CDR3 is 13 residues. CDR1 is SGHDT and CDR2 is YYEEEE in the germline V gene. Trimming pared 5 bases from V and 13 bases from J, leaving 19 bases between. CDR3 bases: TGTGCCAGCAGGGCTGTCGACAGCCCCTTACAGTTCTTC. Protein sequence: CASRAVDSPLQFF.

V usage is TRBV7-9 and J usage is TRBJ1-2; no firm D call. CDR3 length: 15 amino acids. Per germline, CDR1 SEHNR and CDR2 FQNEAQ (reference sequence). V shed 1 base and J shed 4 bases, with 13 bases lying between them. CDR3 coding DNA: TGTGCCAGCAGCTTAGAGGGAGGAACCTCCTATGGCTACACCTTC. It yields the protein CASSLEGGTSYGYTF.

This clone was picked up one time. The rearrangement uses TRBV5-1 and TRBJ2-6; D unresolved. Germline CDR1 SGHRS, CDR2 YFSETQ. V lost 9 bases to trimming and J lost 1 base, with 11 bases between them. This CDR3 has 14 amino acids. CDR3 bases: TGCGCCACGTCCCCCCGGTCTGGGGCCAACGTCCTGACTTTC. It codes for CATSPRSGANVLTF.

The chain uses TRBV28 and TRBJ1-6, with no clear D. The germline CDR1 and CDR2 sequences are MDHEN and SYDVKM. V lost 5 bases and J 11 bases, leaving 16 bases between the germline ends. The CDR3 totals 14 residues. The CDR3 sequence: CASSLPTSTAPLHF. For the CDR3, the DNA is TGTGCCAGCAGTCTACCGACATCGACGGCACCCCTCCACTTT.